The 18 T cell receptor beta chains given below trace back to one sample, sequenced in a study of blood T cell repertoires in COVID-19. This table comes from immunoSEQ multiplex PCR, and its TCRdb copy is limited to in-frame clones, with some not included. The sample includes some 270,000 clones, around 85% of them seen just once. The sequenced sample was peripheral blood. Receptors originate from a human donor with COVID-19, enrolled during active disease. The donor label of this sample is uncertain.

The CDR3 DNA sequence: TGTGCCAGCAGTTTGCGTCAGGACAGGGGGCACGAGCAGTACTTC. Its protein is CASSLRQDRGHEQYF. The J gene is TRBJ2-7, the V gene TRBV6-2 or TRBV6-3; 11 bases line up with TRBD1. Germline-derived CDR1 and CDR2 are MNHEY and SVGEGT. The CDR3 is made up of 15 amino acids. V lost 4 bases to trimming and J lost 5 bases; unmatched junction nucleotides: 7.

J is TRBJ2-4 and V is TRBV6-2 or TRBV6-3, with 9 bases identical to TRBD1. The CDR3 contains 14 residues. Germline trimming cut 6 bases from V and 6 bases from J; bases unmatched to any gene: 6. In germline, CDR1 is MNHEY, CDR2 SVGEGT. The CDR3 region is CASSQQGAGNIQYF. The CDR3 nucleotides read TGTGCCAGCAGCCAACAGGGGGCCGGAAACATTCAGTACTTC.

The chain links TRBV18 to TRBJ1-5; tentative D call: TRBD1 (5 bases). V lost 6 bases to trimming and J lost 4 bases, with 16 bases between them. Germline loops: CDR1 KGHSH, CDR2 LQKENI. The CDR3 spans 15 residues. In DNA form, the CDR3 reads TGTGCCAGCTCGGCGGGGCACCGTATGAATCAGCCCCAGCATTTT. Amino acids: CASSAGHRMNQPQHF.

V gene TRBV19 combines with J gene TRBJ2-2, with no clear D. CDR1 LNHDA and CDR2 SQIVND come from the germline V gene (reference sequence). The CDR3 totals 16 residues. The V end was cut by 7 bases, the J end by 0 bases, with 15 bases between. In nucleotides, the CDR3 is TGTGCCAGTACCGTCTCGGCCAGCGCGAACACCGGGGAGCTGTTTTTT. Translation: CASTVSASANTGELFF.

The chain carries TRBV2 and TRBJ1-6; D is perhaps TRBD1 (5 bases). This CDR3 contains 15 residues. CDR1 and CDR2 (germline): SNHLY, FYNNEI. Trimming pared 4 bases from V and 5 bases from J, leaving 12 bases between. The CDR3 DNA is TGTGCCAGCAGTGTTGCAGGGATGCATAATTCACCCCTCCACTTT. Translated, it gives CASSVAGMHNSPLHF. Full variable domain (rest looked up from reference TRBV2 and TRBJ1-6): EPEVTQTPSHQVTQMGQEVILRCVPISNHLYFYWYRQILGQKVEFLVSFYNNEISEKSEIFDDQFSVERPDGSNFTLKIRSTKLEDSAMYFCASSVAGMHNSPLHFGNGTRLTVT.

The V gene is TRBV30, the J gene TRBJ2-7; the match to TRBD1 covers 7 bases. The CDR3 covers 13 residues. The J segment lost 2 bases and the V segment lost 4 bases, leaving 5 bases of the junction unmatched. Germline V gene sequence: CDR1 GTSNPN, CDR2 SVGIG (reference sequence). CDR3 residues: CAWTTGAPYEQYF. The CDR3 coding sequence is TGTGCCTGGACAACAGGGGCGCCCTACGAGCAGTACTTC.

This sequence joins TRBV27 and TRBJ2-2; D unclear. The germline CDR1 and CDR2 sequences are MNHEY and SMNVEV (reference sequence). This CDR3 region has 15 residues. V shed 0 bases and J shed 1 base, with 6 bases lying between them. The CDR3 nucleotides read TGTGCCAGCAGTTTATCCTACGGGAACACCGGGGAGCTGTTTTTT. Translated: CASSLSYGNTGELFF.

The chain's CDR3 is CASSYTTGGYNSPLHF. The CDR3 DNA sequence: TGTGCCAGCAGTTACACGACAGGGGGATATAATTCACCCCTCCACTTT. This chain links TRBV6-5 with TRBJ1-6, with 9 bases that match TRBD1. This CDR3 has 16 amino acids. CDR1 is MNHEY, CDR2 SVGAGI, per germline. The V and J ends lost 2 bases and 4 bases, in that order; junction bases with no gene match: 3.

The table lists this clone with a count of one. The genes are TRBV29-1 and TRBJ2-1; a weak D match, TRBD2 (5 bases). Trimming left V 5 bases short and J 7 bases short, with 9 bases between. The CDR3 has 11 residues. Germline assignment: CDR1 SQVTM and CDR2 ANQGSEA. Here the CDR3 reads CSVWAGNEQFF. For the CDR3, the DNA is TGCAGCGTTTGGGCGGGTAATGAGCAGTTCTTC.

V usage is TRBV10-3 and J usage is TRBJ1-6; D unclear. The CDR3 is made up of 15 amino acids. CDR1 is ENHRY and CDR2 is SYGVKD in the germline V gene. Between the trimmed V and J ends, which lost 0 bases and 7 bases, there was a span of 10 bases. The DNA of the CDR3 is TGTGCCATCAGTGAGTCCGGGTCGCCCAATTCACCCCTCCACTTT. Translating gives CAISESGSPNSPLHF.

The chain employs TRBV5-4 and TRBJ2-7, with D perhaps matching TRBD2 (6 bases). The V and J ends lost 4 bases and 1 base respectively, with 15 bases between them. Germline V lookup: CDR1 SGHNT, CDR2 YYREEE (reference sequence). CDR3 size: 15 residues. CDR3 DNA sequence: TGTGCCAGCAGCAGCGACGGGGGTTATTCCTACGAGCAGTACTTC. Translating it yields CASSSDGGYSYEQYF.

The chain carries TRBV7-9 and TRBJ1-4; TRBD1 is a possible D gene (6 bases). The CDR3 length is 15 residues. Trimming took off 3 bases at V and 3 bases at J, with 11 bases between the two ends. CDR1 and CDR2 (germline): SEHNR, FQNEAQ (reference sequence). CDR3 in DNA: TGTGCCAGCAGCTTTACAGGGTCGTCTAATGAAAAACTGTTTTTT. Its translation: CASSFTGSSNEKLFF. Supplemented by reference TRBV7-9 and TRBJ1-4, the full variable domain reads DTGVSQNPRHKITKRGQNVTFRCDPISEHNRLYWYRQTLGQGPEFLTYFQNEAQLEKSRLLSDRFSAERPKGSFSTLEIQRTEQGDSAMYLCASSFTGSSNEKLFFGSGTQLSVL.

This sequence joins TRBV9 and TRBJ1-2, with D uncertain. Trimming removed 3 bases at V and 5 bases at J, with 17 bases between. Per germline, CDR1 SGDLS and CDR2 YYNGEE. CDR3 length equals 15 residues. The CDR3 loop reads CASSAGGDGVYGYTF. The CDR3 bases are TGTGCCAGCAGCGCTGGAGGTGACGGGGTTTATGGCTACACCTTC.

The V and J genes are TRBV7-9 and TRBJ1-1; possible D gene TRBD1, 6 bases. Germline assignment: CDR1 SEHNR and CDR2 FQNEAQ (reference sequence). V was trimmed by 5 bases and J by 5 bases, leaving 9 bases between them. The CDR3 has 12 amino acids. This chain's CDR3 is CASSRDKTEAFF. The CDR3 DNA sequence: TGTGCCAGCAGCCGGGACAAAACTGAAGCTTTCTTT.

The chain has TRBV25-1 and TRBJ1-2; 8 bases align to TRBD1. V lost 4 bases to trimming and J lost 3 bases; unmatched junction nucleotides: 1. Germline values: CDR1 MGHDK, CDR2 SYGVNS. The CDR3 loop spans 13 amino acids. CDR3 sequence (DNA): TGTGCCAGCAGTGTGACAGGGGACTATGGCTACACCTTC. Its translation: CASSVTGDYGYTF.

CDR3 sequence (DNA): TGTGCCAGCGATAACATAGGGGCGGGCAATCAGCCCCAGCATTTT. Protein sequence: CASDNIGAGNQPQHF. The V call is TRBV28, the J call TRBJ1-5, with D perhaps matching TRBD1 (5 bases). This CDR3 is built from 15 residues. Trimming cost V 8 bases and J 2 bases, with 16 bases left between them. Germline CDR1 MDHEN, CDR2 SYDVKM.

The rearrangement links TRBV5-1 to TRBJ1-5; 10 bases agree with TRBD1. The CDR3 covers 16 residues. Germline lookup yields CDR1 SGHRS and CDR2 YFSETQ. The trim removed 4 bases at V and 0 bases at J, leaving 4 bases unmatched. The CDR3 DNA reads TGCGCCAGCAGCCCGGGGACAGGGGTTAGCAATCAGCCCCAGCATTTT. It specifies CASSPGTGVSNQPQHF. Full variable domain (rest looked up from reference TRBV5-1 and TRBJ1-5): KAGVTQTPRYLIKTRGQQVTLSCSPISGHRSVSWYQQTPGQGLQFLFEYFSETQRNKGNFPGRFSGRQFSNSRSEMNVSTLELGDSALYLCASSPGTGVSNQPQHFGDGTRLSIL.

The chain links TRBV2 to TRBJ1-1; D uncertain. Trimming removed 6 bases at V and 6 bases at J, with 20 bases between. This CDR3 has 15 amino acids. Germline CDR1 SNHLY, CDR2 FYNNEI. CDR3 protein: CASSAMPRASPEAFF. The CDR3 DNA follows: TGTGCCAGCAGCGCGATGCCCCGCGCGAGCCCTGAAGCTTTCTTT.